Listed here are 23 T cell receptor beta chains from one sample, sequenced in a study of T cells in Graves' hyperthyroidism and ophthalmopathy. From RNA transcripts, TCR beta CDR3 regions were amplified. HTBI primers drove first-round RT-PCR of the TCR CDR3. TCRdb fed the multiplex PCR reads into MiXCR, producing one record per CDR3 protein. The table lists about 680,000 distinct CDR3 sequences, under 45% of them singletons. Sequenced material: blood. These receptors originate from a middle-aged woman with Graves' hyperthyroidism.

This clonotype was seen many times. The J gene is TRBJ1-4, the V gene TRBV24-1, with 7 bases aligning to TRBD1. In germline, CDR1 is KGHDR, CDR2 SFDVKD. J lost 7 bases, V lost 2 bases, and 9 bases had no gene match. CDR3 length equals 16 residues. Here the CDR3 reads CATSDSSGGHFEKLFF. The CDR3 region has the DNA TGTGCCACCAGTGATTCCTCAGGGGGGCATTTTGAAAAACTGTTTTTT.

In this sample, this clonotype turned up many times. The V call is TRBV2, the J call TRBJ1-2; 8 nucleotides match TRBD1. The CDR3 runs 19 residues. J lost 1 base, V lost 7 bases, and 20 bases had no gene match. The V gene's germline CDR1 is SNHLY and CDR2 FYNNEI. The CDR3: CASNKKSGTGDTLNYGYTF. For the CDR3, the DNA is TGTGCCAGCAATAAAAAATCCGGGACAGGAGACACCCTTAACTATGGCTACACCTTC.

This clonotype was counted between two and nine times. The gene calls are TRBV12-3 or TRBV12-4 and TRBJ1-2; perhaps TRBD1 as D (6 bases). The length of the CDR3 is 15 residues. Trimming removed 3 bases at V and 4 bases at J, with 15 bases between. Here the CDR3 DNA reads TGTGCCAGCAGTTTGCGCGCACGGGACACCTATGGCTACACCTTC. Encoded protein: CASSLRARDTYGYTF.

Only one count was recorded for this clonotype. The CDR3 sequence: CASSLTGGHGETQYF. DNA for the CDR3: TGTGCCAGCAGCCTGACAGGGGGGCATGGGGAGACCCAGTACTTC. This rearrangement joins TRBV7-3 to TRBJ2-5, with 9 nucleotides matching TRBD1. Germline V lookup: CDR1 SGHTA, CDR2 FQGTGA. V lost 5 bases to trimming and J lost 5 bases; unmatched junction nucleotides: 9. CDR3 length: 15 amino acids.

Note on this clonotype: The junction and the germline gene differ at one end; a read error may be behind it. V gene TRBV7-2 combines with J gene TRBJ1-1; unclear D gene. The CDR3 contains 13 residues. Germline V gives CDR1 SGHTA, CDR2 FQGNSA. The CDR3 spells CAGSPSGNTEAFF. CDR3 in DNA: TGTGCCGGCAGCCCGTCGGGGAACACTGAAGCTTTCTTT.

This clonotype was observed once. CDR3 DNA: TGTGCCACCAGCAGCCAGGACAGCATCGATTCACCCCTCCACTTT. Protein: CATSSQDSIDSPLHF. The chain couples TRBV15 to TRBJ1-6; the D gene is possibly TRBD1 (6 bases). The V end was cut by 3 bases, the J end by 8 bases, with 14 bases between. The CDR3 is 15 amino acids. CDR1 and CDR2 (germline): LNHNV, YYDKDF (reference sequence).

This clonotype was counted at least ten times. V is TRBV7-2 and J is TRBJ2-5; TRBD2 agrees at 7 bases. This CDR3 is 14 amino acids long. CDR1 and CDR2 (germline): SGHTA, FQGNSA. V trimming: 4 bases; J trimming: 7 bases; junction bases outside the gene matches: 9. The CDR3 protein is CASSSYRDYRTQYF. DNA for the CDR3: TGTGCCAGCAGCTCATACCGGGACTACCGGACCCAGTACTTC.

This clonotype was seen a handful of times. The V and J genes are TRBV5-8 and TRBJ1-5, with a possible D match to TRBD1 (5 bases). The CDR3 length is 14 residues. Germline V gene sequence: CDR1 SGHTS, CDR2 YDEGEE. V was cut by 3 bases and J by 10 bases, with 17 bases left in between. For the CDR3, the DNA is TGTGCCAGCAGCTCTCGGGACCGCGTGGGACCCCAGCATTTT. Translated, it gives CASSSRDRVGPQHF.

This clonotype was detected ten times or more. V is TRBV12-3 or TRBV12-4 and J is TRBJ1-2; D remains ambiguous. CDR3 length equals 16 residues. V was cut by 1 base and J by 0 bases, with 12 bases left in between. Here the CDR3 reads CASSLGSSRTNYGYTF. CDR3 bases: TGTGCCAGCAGTTTAGGGTCATCTAGGACTAACTATGGCTACACCTTC.

This clonotype was observed a handful of times. The chain combines TRBV7-9 with TRBJ2-5, with 9 bases matching TRBD2. This CDR3 is built from 17 residues. V shed 5 bases and J 5 bases; nucleotides not matched to a gene: 15. Germline loops: CDR1 SEHNR, CDR2 FQNEAQ (reference sequence). In nucleotides, the CDR3 is TGTGCCAGCAGCCAGGGTAGCGGGAGAGCCACAGGGGAGACCCAGTACTTC. Translation gives CASSQGSGRATGETQYF.

This sequence joins TRBV7-2 and TRBJ2-5; 8 nucleotides agree with TRBD1. V was clipped by 4 bases and J by 6 bases; unmatched bases: 7. Germline CDR1 reads SGHTA; CDR2 reads FQGNSA. The CDR3 has 14 residues. The DNA for the CDR3 is TGTGCCAGCAGCTACCGGGACAGGACAAAGACCCAGTACTTC. Translation: CASSYRDRTKTQYF.

Remarks on this clonotype: This clone may be a read error of a much larger clone one base away. This chain uses TRBV20-1 with TRBJ2-7, with D possibly matching TRBD2 (5 bases). Germline-derived CDR1 and CDR2 are DFQATT and SNEGSKA (reference sequence). The CDR3 loop spans 15 amino acids. CDR3 nucleotide sequence: TGCAGTGCCACGCTAGGAGCGGTAGAGGCATACGAGCAGTGCTTC. As protein: CSATLGAVEAYEQCF.

The sample holds a few counts of this clonotype. The junction differs from germline at one of its ends, possibly a read error. The chain recombines TRBV7-9 with TRBJ1-3; the D is unclear. Per germline, CDR1 SEHNR and CDR2 FQNEAQ (reference sequence). There are 16 residues in the CDR3. The CDR3 sequence is CASSQDSWAVRNTIYF. Here the CDR3 DNA reads TGCGCCAGCAGCCAAGACTCCTGGGCAGTCCGAAACACCATATATTTT.

The gene calls are TRBV5-4 and TRBJ1-6; TRBD1 agrees at 11 bases. Germline V lookup: CDR1 SGHNT, CDR2 YYREEE (reference sequence). The CDR3 runs 16 residues. With 4 bases clipped from V and 13 bases from J, the junction kept 13 bases outside the gene matches. The CDR3 here is CASSPIPGQGVTPLHF. CDR3 sequence (DNA): TGTGCCAGCAGCCCTATCCCGGGACAGGGGGTTACCCCCCTCCACTTT.

This rearrangement joins TRBV19 to TRBJ1-5; 7 bases agree with TRBD1. Germline lookup yields CDR1 LNHDA and CDR2 SQIVND (reference sequence). The J segment lost 11 bases and the V segment lost 5 bases, leaving 9 bases of the junction unmatched. The length of the CDR3 is 13 residues. The CDR3 DNA is TGTGCCAGTAGTCCCGGGACAGAAGAGACCCAGCATTTT. This codes for CASSPGTEETQHF.

In this sample, this clonotype turned up a few times. The chain's CDR3 is CASSLAGHWNTEAFF. The DNA for the CDR3 is TGTGCCAGCAGCTTAGCGGGACACTGGAACACTGAAGCTTTCTTT. The chain combines TRBV7-9 with TRBJ1-1, with D possibly matching TRBD1 (6 bases). The germline V and J ends were trimmed by 0 bases and 1 base, with 9 bases remaining between them. Germline V gene data show CDR1 as SEHNR and CDR2 as FQNEAQ (reference sequence). The CDR3 covers 15 residues.

Only a few counts were recorded for this clonotype. The chain employs TRBV20-1 and TRBJ1-2, with 7 bases that match TRBD1. V lost 3 bases to trimming and J lost 4 bases; unmatched junction nucleotides: 8. The CDR3 loop spans 14 amino acids. Looked up from germline, CDR1 is DFQATT and CDR2 is SNEGSKA (reference sequence). The CDR3 nucleotides read TGCAGTGCTAGGGGACAGTCGTTATCCTATGGCTACACCTTC. It encodes CSARGQSLSYGYTF.

This clonotype was seen more than once but under ten times. The V call is TRBV2, the J call TRBJ1-2; D is ambiguous. The CDR3 is 13 residues long. Germline lookup yields CDR1 SNHLY and CDR2 FYNNEI. Deletions cut 5 bases from V and 8 bases from J, with 15 bases between. Here the CDR3 reads CASSPTRFGGYTF. DNA of the CDR3: TGTGCCAGCAGTCCAACACGCTTCGGAGGCTACACCTTC.

At least ten counts were recorded for this clonotype. The V call is TRBV13, the J call TRBJ2-5; 10 bases fit TRBD2. The V gene's germline CDR1 is PRHDT and CDR2 FYEKMQ (reference sequence). The CDR3 has 20 residues. The trim removed 4 bases at V and 4 bases at J, leaving 21 bases unmatched. The CDR3 here is CASSSVGLAGGVKGGETQYF. The CDR3 DNA reads as TGTGCCAGCAGCTCCGTAGGCTTAGCGGGAGGAGTGAAGGGAGGAGAGACCCAGTACTTC. The entire variable domain, with the rest obtained from reference TRBV13 and TRBJ2-5, is as follows: AAGVIQSPRHLIKEKRETATLKCYPIPRHDTVYWYQQGPGQDPQFLISFYEKMQSDKGSIPDRFSAQQFSDYHSELNMSSLELGDSALYFCASSSVGLAGGVKGGETQYFGPGTRLLVL.

This clonotype has only a few counts. This CDR3 is CASSQENTGKDGYTF. The CDR3, as DNA: TGTGCCAGCAGCCAAGAGAACACCGGAAAGGATGGCTACACCTTC. V usage is TRBV14 and J usage is TRBJ1-2; no definite D call. Germline V lookup: CDR1 SGHDN, CDR2 FVKESK. The CDR3 covers 15 residues. The V end was cut by 0 bases, the J end by 6 bases, with 14 bases between.

There are a few counts of this clonotype. This sequence joins TRBV12-3 or TRBV12-4 and TRBJ1-1; TRBD1 might be the D (6 bases). Deletions cut 5 bases from V and 5 bases from J, with 15 bases between. The CDR3 spans 14 residues. The CDR3 nucleotides are TGTGCCAGCAGTCCCCAAGGGGGGCAGACTGAAGCTTTCTTT. This encodes CASSPQGGQTEAFF.

This clonotype turned up a few times. This chain links TRBV9 with TRBJ2-5; no definite D call. V dropped 0 bases and J dropped 0 bases, with 12 bases sitting between them. CDR3 size: 16 residues. Looked up from germline, CDR1 is SGDLS and CDR2 is YYNGEE. CDR3 residues: CASSVAGSLNQETQYF. In DNA form, the CDR3 reads TGTGCCAGCAGCGTAGCGGGTTCGTTGAACCAAGAGACCCAGTACTTC.

CDR3 sequence reads: CSARDYRQSYMDTEAFF. The CDR3 nucleotides read TGCAGTGCTAGAGATTATCGGCAATCCTACATGGACACTGAAGCTTTCTTT. The chain uses TRBV20-1 and TRBJ1-1; D remains ambiguous. The CDR3 has 17 amino acids. From germline, CDR1 is DFQATT and CDR2 SNEGSKA (reference sequence). V lost 0 bases, J lost 3 bases, and 20 bases lay in between.